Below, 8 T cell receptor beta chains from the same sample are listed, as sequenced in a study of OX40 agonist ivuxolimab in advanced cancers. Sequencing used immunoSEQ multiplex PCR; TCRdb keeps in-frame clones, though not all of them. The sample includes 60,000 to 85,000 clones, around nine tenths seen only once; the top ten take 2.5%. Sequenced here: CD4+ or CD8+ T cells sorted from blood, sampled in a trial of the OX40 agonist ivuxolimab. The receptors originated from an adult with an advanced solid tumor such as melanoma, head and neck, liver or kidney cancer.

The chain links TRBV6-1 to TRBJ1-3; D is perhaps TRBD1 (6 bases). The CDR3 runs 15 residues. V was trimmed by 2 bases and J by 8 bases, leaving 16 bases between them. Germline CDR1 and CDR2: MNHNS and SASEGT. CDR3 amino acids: CASSEKGVRVDTIYF. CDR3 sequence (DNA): TGTGCCAGCAGTGAAAAGGGGGTCAGGGTGGACACCATATATTTT.

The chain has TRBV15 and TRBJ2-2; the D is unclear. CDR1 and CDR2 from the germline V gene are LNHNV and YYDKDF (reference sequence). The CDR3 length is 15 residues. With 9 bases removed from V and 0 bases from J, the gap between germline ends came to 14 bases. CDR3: CATKSRLSNTGELFF. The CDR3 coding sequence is TGTGCCACTAAATCCAGGCTATCGAACACCGGGGAGCTGTTTTTT.

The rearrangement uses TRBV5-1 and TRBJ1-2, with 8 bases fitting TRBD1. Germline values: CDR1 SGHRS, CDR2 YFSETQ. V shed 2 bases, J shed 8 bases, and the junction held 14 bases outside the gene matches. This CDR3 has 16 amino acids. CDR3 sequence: CASSFSIQAGGRGYTF. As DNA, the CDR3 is TGCGCCAGCAGCTTCTCCATTCAGGCAGGGGGCAGGGGCTACACCTTC.

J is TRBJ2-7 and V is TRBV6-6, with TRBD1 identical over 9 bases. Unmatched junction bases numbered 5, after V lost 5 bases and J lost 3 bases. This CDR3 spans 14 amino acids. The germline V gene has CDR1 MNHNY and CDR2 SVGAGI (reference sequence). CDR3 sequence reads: CASSRTGEVYEQYF. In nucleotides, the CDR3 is TGTGCCAGCAGTAGGACAGGGGAAGTCTACGAGCAGTACTTC.

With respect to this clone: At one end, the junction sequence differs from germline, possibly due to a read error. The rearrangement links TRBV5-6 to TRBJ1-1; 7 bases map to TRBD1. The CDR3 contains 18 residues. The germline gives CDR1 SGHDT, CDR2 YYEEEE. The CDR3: CAGSFSPGQNSLNTEAFF. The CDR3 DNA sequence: TGTGCCGGCAGCTTTTCCCCGGGACAGAACTCCCTGAACACTGAAGCTTTCTTT. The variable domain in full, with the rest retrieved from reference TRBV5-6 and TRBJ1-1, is DAGVTQSPTHLIKTRGQQVTLRCSPKSGHDTVSWYQQALGQGPQFIFQYYEEEERQRGNFPDRFSGHQFPNYSSELNVNALLLGDSALYLCAGSFSPGQNSLNTEAFFGQGTRLTVV.

The CDR3 DNA reads as TGTGCCAGTAGTATCCGGTTATCTGACCAGCCCCAGCATTTT. Its translation is CASSIRLSDQPQHF. The genes are TRBV19 and TRBJ1-5; D is ambiguous. Germline V gene lookup returns CDR1 LNHDA and CDR2 SQIVND (reference sequence). V lost 3 bases, J lost 7 bases, and 13 bases lay in between. The CDR3 contains 14 residues.

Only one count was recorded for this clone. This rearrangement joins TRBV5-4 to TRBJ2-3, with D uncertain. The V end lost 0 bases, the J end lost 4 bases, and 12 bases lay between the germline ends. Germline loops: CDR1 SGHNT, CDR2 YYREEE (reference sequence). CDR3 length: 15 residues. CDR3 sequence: CASSLALVAADTQYF. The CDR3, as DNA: TGTGCCAGCAGCTTGGCTTTGGTAGCAGCAGATACGCAGTATTTT.

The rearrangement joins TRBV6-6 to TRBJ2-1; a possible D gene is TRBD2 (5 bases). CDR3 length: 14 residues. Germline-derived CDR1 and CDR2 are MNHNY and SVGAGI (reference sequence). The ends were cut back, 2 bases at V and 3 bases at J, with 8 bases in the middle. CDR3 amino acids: CASSYPTSYNEQFF. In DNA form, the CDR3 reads TGTGCCAGCAGTTACCCCACTAGCTACAATGAGCAGTTCTTC.